Following are 24 T cell receptor beta chains from one sample sequenced in a study of blood T cell repertoires in COVID-19. Clones were sequenced by immunoSEQ multiplex PCR, and TCRdb holds only the in-frame ones, with some missing. The sample yields about 44,000 clones, approximately 90% seen once. Sequenced input: peripheral blood. The receptors come from a woman of 80 years or more in a cohort sampled during active or convalescent COVID-19.

The chain has TRBV30 and TRBJ1-1; D not certain. V lost 0 bases and J lost 1, with 18 bases in between. Germline V CDR1 and CDR2: GTSNPN, SVGIG (reference sequence). CDR3 length equals 17 residues. CDR3 in amino acids: CAWSVRSSGRPNTEAFF. The CDR3 DNA reads TGTGCCTGGAGTGTACGCTCGTCGGGAAGACCGAACACTGAAGCTTTCTTT.

The chain employs TRBV15 and TRBJ2-5; a weak D match, TRBD2 (5 bases). Deletions cut 2 bases from V and 9 bases from J, with 19 bases between. The germline gives CDR1 LNHNV, CDR2 YYDKDF (reference sequence). This CDR3 is built from 15 residues. In nucleotides, the CDR3 is TGTGCCACCAGCAGACAACAGCGATCGGCCGGGGCCCAGTACTTC. It is translated as CATSRQQRSAGAQYF.

The genes are TRBV10-3 and TRBJ2-2; 11 bases are shared with TRBD2. The germline CDR1 and CDR2 sequences are ENHRY and SYGVKD. This CDR3 region has 16 residues. J gave up 6 bases and V 8 bases, and 11 bases lay outside the gene matches. This chain's CDR3 is CAISASGTSGAGELFF. The CDR3 coding sequence is TGTGCCATCTCCGCGTCCGGGACTAGCGGCGCCGGGGAGCTGTTTTTT.

This clone was seen just once. This chain uses TRBV4-3 with TRBJ1-2, with D uncertain. Germline V lookup: CDR1 LGHNA, CDR2 YSLEER. Trimming pared 0 bases from V and 4 bases from J, leaving 9 bases between. CDR3 length equals 14 residues. CDR3 sequence: CASSQDTGGYGYTF. CDR3 DNA: TGCGCCAGCAGCCAAGATACCGGAGGCTATGGCTACACCTTC.

The rearrangement joins TRBV19 to TRBJ1-1, with D perhaps TRBD1 (6 bases). The CDR3 totals 14 residues. Germline CDR1 reads LNHDA; CDR2 reads SQIVND (reference sequence). V dropped 3 bases and J dropped 6 bases, with 14 bases sitting between them. The DNA of the CDR3 is TGTGCCAGTAGTATCATGGGACACGAGGCTGAAGCTTTCTTT. It codes for CASSIMGHEAEAFF.

This clone was picked up a small number of times. V is TRBV6-5 and J is TRBJ2-3, with D unclear. Germline loops: CDR1 MNHEY, CDR2 SVGAGI. The CDR3 has 14 residues. The V and J ends lost 7 bases and 0 bases respectively, with 11 bases between them. CDR3 nucleotides: TGTGCCAGCACGCTAGATCTAAGCACAGATACGCAGTATTTT. Translated, it gives CASTLDLSTDTQYF.

The chain combines TRBV5-5 with TRBJ1-1; 9 nucleotides agree with TRBD1. Unmatched junction bases numbered 1, after V lost 0 bases and J lost 4 bases. Germline V lookup: CDR1 SGHKS, CDR2 YYEKEE (reference sequence). The CDR3 is 14 residues long. CDR3 protein: CASSLDRGLTEAFF. The CDR3 coding sequence is TGTGCCAGCAGCTTGGACAGGGGGCTCACTGAAGCTTTCTTT.

This CDR3 is CASSGTTTSWNTDTQYF. The CDR3 DNA reads TGTGCCAGCAGCGGGACAACGACTAGTTGGAACACAGATACGCAGTATTTT. The chain couples TRBV9 to TRBJ2-3, with TRBD2 as a possible D gene (6 bases). Germline V gives CDR1 SGDLS, CDR2 YYNGEE. V lost 3 bases and J 2 bases, leaving 19 bases between the germline ends. The CDR3 is 17 residues long.

V gene TRBV11-1 combines with J gene TRBJ1-2; D is undetermined. The germline gives CDR1 SGHAT, CDR2 FQDESV (reference sequence). Trimming took 3 bases from V and 4 from J, leaving 12 bases between them. CDR3 size: 14 residues. As DNA, the CDR3 is TGTGCCAGCAGCTTTGCAGAAATTTCCTATGGCTACACCTTC. Protein product: CASSFAEISYGYTF. The full variable domain, its missing parts supplied by reference TRBV11-1 and TRBJ1-2, is EAEVAQSPRYKITEKSQAVAFWCDPISGHATLYWYRQILGQGPELLVQFQDESVVDDSQLPKDRFSAERLKGVDSTLKIQPAELGDSAMYLCASSFAEISYGYTFGSGTRLTVV.

V usage is TRBV4-1 and J usage is TRBJ2-4; TRBD2 agrees at 10 bases. CDR3 length: 18 residues. With V trimmed by 0 bases and J by 6 bases, 11 bases remained unmatched. Germline assignment: CDR1 MGHRA and CDR2 YSYEKL. CDR3: CASSQDGLAGARANIQYF. The CDR3 DNA reads as TGCGCCAGCAGCCAAGACGGGCTAGCGGGAGCGAGGGCAAACATTCAGTACTTC.

The rearrangement uses TRBV3-1 (or the pseudogene TRBV3-2) and TRBJ1-2; D call uncertain. CDR3 length: 14 residues. The germline gives CDR1 LGHDT, CDR2 YNNKEL (reference sequence). V was clipped by 5 bases and J by 3 bases, with 13 bases between them. Written as DNA, the CDR3 is TGTGCCAGCAGCAGAGAGGGAAGTTACTATGGCTACACCTTC. This encodes CASSREGSYYGYTF.

This rearrangement joins TRBV11-2 to TRBJ2-7; D might be TRBD2 (5 bases). The V end was cut by 3 bases, the J end by 2 bases, with 14 bases between. The CDR3 has 15 residues. Germline V gene lookup returns CDR1 SGHAT and CDR2 FQNNGV. CDR3 residues: CASSFGGSGTYEQYF. As DNA, the CDR3 is TGTGCCAGCAGCTTCGGCGGCAGCGGCACCTACGAGCAGTACTTC.

The chain has TRBV28 and TRBJ2-2; 11 bases map to TRBD1. Trimming at V came to 6 bases and at J to 0 bases, leaving 3 bases not matched to a gene. The germline CDR1 and CDR2 sequences are MDHEN and SYDVKM. CDR3 length equals 16 residues. In DNA, the CDR3 is TGTGCCAGCAGCGGGGGACAGGGGGCGAACACCGGGGAGCTGTTTTTT. Protein product: CASSGGQGANTGELFF.

The chain carries TRBV2 and TRBJ1-2; TRBD1 agrees at 8 bases. This CDR3 spans 15 amino acids. The germline CDR1 and CDR2 sequences are SNHLY and FYNNEI. J gave up 2 bases and V 1 base, and 3 bases lay outside the gene matches. CDR3 region: CASSEETGDNYGYTF. In DNA form, the CDR3 reads TGTGCCAGCAGTGAAGAGACAGGGGACAACTATGGCTACACCTTC.

The chain uses TRBV29-1 and TRBJ2-7, with TRBD2 matching over 10 bases. This CDR3 comprises 15 residues. CDR1 and CDR2 from the germline V gene are SQVTM and ANQGSEA. V dropped 7 bases and J dropped 2; count of bases not matched to a gene: 11. CDR3 coding DNA: TGCAGCGCTATTGGGACCGGGACTAGCGCCTACGAGCAGTACTTC. Translated: CSAIGTGTSAYEQYF.

This sequence joins TRBV5-5 and TRBJ1-1; TRBD1 agrees at 7 bases. Germline assignment: CDR1 SGHKS and CDR2 YYEKEE (reference sequence). J was trimmed by 8 bases and V by 3 bases; bases with no gene match: 7. The CDR3 runs 13 residues. The chain's CDR3 is CASSWTGRAEAFF. The CDR3 DNA sequence: TGTGCCAGCAGCTGGACAGGTCGAGCGGAAGCTTTCTTT.

The chain couples TRBV2 to TRBJ1-2, with 8 bases aligning to TRBD1. This CDR3 has 16 amino acids. The ends lost 4 bases at V and 4 bases at J; junction bases unmatched: 11. CDR1 and CDR2 (germline): SNHLY, FYNNEI. Here the CDR3 reads CASSVIWQGAAYGYTF. CDR3 DNA: TGTGCCAGCAGTGTAATTTGGCAGGGGGCTGCCTATGGCTACACCTTC. The full variable domain, rest sourced from reference TRBV2 and TRBJ1-2, is EPEVTQTPSHQVTQMGQEVILRCVPISNHLYFYWYRQILGQKVEFLVSFYNNEISEKSEIFDDQFSVERPDGSNFTLKIRSTKLEDSAMYFCASSVIWQGAAYGYTFGSGTRLTVV.

This clone was recorded a few times. The germline gene is not matched at one end of the junction; a read error may be the cause. V gene TRBV7-7 combines with J gene TRBJ2-7; D is possibly TRBD1 (6 bases). Germline CDR1 reads SSHAT; CDR2 reads FNYEAQ (reference sequence). The CDR3 has 13 amino acids. This CDR3 is CASSRDTLGEQYF. The CDR3 DNA follows: TGTGCTAGCAGCCGGGACACCCTCGGTGAGCAGTACTTC.

CDR3 sequence reads: CASSQSLDQVGTSGADNEQFF. For the CDR3, the DNA is TGCGCCAGCAGTCAATCTCTAGACCAAGTCGGGACTAGCGGGGCGGACAATGAGCAGTTCTTC. The genes are TRBV23-1 and TRBJ2-1, with 13 nucleotides matching TRBD2. TRBV23-1 is placed among ORFs of uncertain function. Losses at the gene ends were 0 bases for V and 5 bases for J; bases not matched to a gene: 16. There are 21 residues in the CDR3.

The chain combines TRBV11-2 with TRBJ1-1, with D unresolved. Per germline, CDR1 SGHAT and CDR2 FQNNGV. CDR3 length: 16 residues. The germline V and J ends were trimmed by 1 base and 4 bases, with 16 bases remaining between them. CDR3 loop: CASSLASHTRSTEAFF. The CDR3 DNA sequence: TGTGCCAGCAGCTTAGCTTCCCACACCAGATCCACTGAAGCTTTCTTT.

The chain is built from TRBV2 and TRBJ2-7, with TRBD1 matching over 7 bases. The germline CDR1 and CDR2 sequences are SNHLY and FYNNEI. This CDR3 has 14 amino acids. The V and J ends lost 5 bases and 3 bases, in that order; junction bases with no gene match: 7. The CDR3: CASSLQGSLYEQYF. The CDR3, as DNA: TGTGCCAGCAGTCTACAGGGGTCCCTCTACGAGCAGTACTTC.

This clone has just one count. V usage is TRBV7-9 and J usage is TRBJ1-4; 9 positions match TRBD1. V lost 3 bases, J lost 5 bases, and 1 base stayed unmatched. Per germline, CDR1 SEHNR and CDR2 FQNEAQ (reference sequence). There are 14 residues in the CDR3. CDR3 sequence: CASSFDRGNEKLFF. DNA of the CDR3: TGTGCCAGCAGCTTTGACAGGGGGAATGAAAAACTGTTTTTT.

The gene calls are TRBV7-2 and TRBJ2-1, with D maybe TRBD2 (6 bases). This CDR3 is built from 13 residues. CDR1 and CDR2 from the germline V gene are SGHTA and FQGNSA. Trimming took off 3 bases at V and 7 bases at J, with 10 bases between the two ends. CDR3 nucleotides: TGTGCCAGCAGCTTGCCGACTAGTAATGAGCAGTTCTTC. As protein: CASSLPTSNEQFF. The full variable domain, with the rest looked up from reference TRBV7-2 and TRBJ2-1, is GAGVSQSPSNKVTEKGKDVELRCDPISGHTALYWYRQSLGQGLEFLIYFQGNSAPDKSGLPSDRFSAERTGGSVSTLTIQRTQQEDSAVYLCASSLPTSNEQFFGPGTRLTVL.

The chain joins TRBV2 to TRBJ2-3, with a tentative D call TRBD1 (6 bases). Germline assignment: CDR1 SNHLY and CDR2 FYNNEI. The CDR3 is 15 amino acids. V gave up 8 bases and J gave up 4 bases, with 19 bases separating them. This chain's CDR3 is CASSFGGALADTQYF. CDR3 in DNA: TGTGCCAGCTCGTTTGGGGGCGCTTTAGCAGATACGCAGTATTTT.